This T cell receptor beta chain appears in the sequencing data of a study of radiation and T cells in renal cell carcinoma (dated by TCRdb to about 2020). About the full investigation: Samples came from a clinical trial, in which primary renal cell carcinomas received 15 Gy stereotactic body radiation therapy followed by nephrectomy 4 weeks later. In total, 53 samples, comprising 26 tumors and some 27 peripheral blood samples, were subjected to TCR beta sequencing. Across all 55 or so samples, 3,800,000 or so unique CDR3 nucleotide sequences encoding over 2.5 million unique CDR3 amino acid sequences were identified.

Interpreted using the paper, the time point label stands for: blood 2 weeks post-SBRT. The sample's treatment or condition label, decoded: 15 Gy SBRT to primary tumor, nephrectomy 4 weeks later. To follow tumor-enriched clonotypes, peripheral blood was collected serially from radiation-treated patients at baseline and again at 2 weeks and 4 weeks after SBRT. All patients had renal cell carcinoma with clear cell pathology. The QIAamp DNA Blood Mini Kit (Qiagen) was used to prepare genomic DNA for TCR sequencing. The analyses included just those samples that passed every quality control check. Summary of the overall study and its limitations: Because no pretreatment tumor biopsies were available, whether clonotypes were present in the tumor at baseline could not be determined. Effects of radiation dose or scheduling on the TCR repertoire could not be addressed with the single-armed trial design. In blood, the top tumor clonotypes increased from baseline to 2 weeks after radiation and then shrank by 4 weeks, which suggests a temporary expansion of tumor-resident clones. Blood repertoire dynamics were not followed beyond 4 weeks after treatment.

The germline V gene sets CDR1 to ENHRY and CDR2 to SYGVKD. The CDR3 runs 14 amino acids, cysteine and phenylalanine included. Here the CDR3 DNA is all that survives: 42 bases in frame from base 1. The trim is 0 bases for V and 5 bases for J, with a gap of 9 bases between the germline ends. Following the manufacturer's recommendations, the immunoSEQ kit was used to generate TCR beta libraries from genomic DNA. For library preparation, a first multiplex PCR was performed with proprietary primers, followed by a second PCR in which unique barcodes were added, and bead cleanups were performed after each round. A kit-provided positive control reaction and a negative control reaction were included in every sample batch. The final libraries underwent checking on an Agilent 4200 TapeStation D1000 ScreenTape, volumetric pooling, and quantification by qPCR. Sequencing was performed on an Illumina NextSeq500 with a MidOutput 150-cycle cartridge, and 156 Read1 and 15 Index1 cycles were run with kit custom primers. The pooled library was loaded at 0.75 to 1 pM, and roughly 18% PhiX control was spiked in. Per the source publication's procedure: Vendor-processed data were analyzed in R, with a clonotype defined as all T cells sharing the same CDR3 nucleotide sequence. For clone abundance analyses, frequencies were normalized to the 10,000 most abundant clones in each sample. Before analysis, public T cell clones were removed, and these numbered fewer than six per sample on average. Tumor-enriched clonotypes and baseline blood-enriched clonotypes were defined as those with an abundance difference of at least 32-fold between compartments. A beta-binomial differential abundance model was used to identify clonotypes that were expanded or contracted between blood time points. Tumor-blood repertoire similarity was measured with the Baroni-Urbani and Buser coefficient, and groups were compared using two-tailed Wilcoxon tests in R. TCRdb provides this immuneACCESS table in a form limited to in-frame rearrangements. Some clones are lacking; in checked studies, under half of them reflect an unresolved V gene, and why the rest are absent is not known. The D gene and trimming were derived from the DNA, and the V and J assignments and clone size from that table. This sample holds more than 95,000 clones; around 82% were observed only once. 5% to 6.5% of the sample lies in the top ten.

In this sample, this clone turned up once. Its antigen is currently not known. Per-nucleotide qualities are absent, and no much larger clonotype sits a single base away. The sequence was collected from a man aged 50-59 years with renal cell carcinoma. The specimen comprised blood, sampled from a patient whose treatment included radiotherapy and nephrectomy. The rearrangement joined TRBV10-3 to TRBJ2-3; no D gene can be assigned with confidence. Here the CDR3 is given as CAISESYIGDTQYF. The DNA reads as follows: TGTGCCATCAGTGAGTCGTACATCGGAGATACGCAGTATTTT.